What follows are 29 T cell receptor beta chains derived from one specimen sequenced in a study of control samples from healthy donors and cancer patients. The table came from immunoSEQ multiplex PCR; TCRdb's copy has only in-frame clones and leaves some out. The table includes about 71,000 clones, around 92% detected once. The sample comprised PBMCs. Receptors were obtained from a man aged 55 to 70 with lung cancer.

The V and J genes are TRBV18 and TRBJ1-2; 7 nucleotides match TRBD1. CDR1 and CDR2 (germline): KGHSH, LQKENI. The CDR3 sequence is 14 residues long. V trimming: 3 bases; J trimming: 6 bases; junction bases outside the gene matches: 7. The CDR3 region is CASSPAQGNNGYTF. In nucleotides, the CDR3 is TGTGCCAGCTCACCCGCACAGGGGAATAATGGCTACACCTTC.

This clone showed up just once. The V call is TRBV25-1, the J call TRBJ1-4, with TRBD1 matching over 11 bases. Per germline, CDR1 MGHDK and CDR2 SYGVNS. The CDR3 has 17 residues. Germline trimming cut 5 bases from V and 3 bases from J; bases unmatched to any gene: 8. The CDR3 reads CASSPGTGGIANEKLFF. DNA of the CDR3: TGTGCCAGCAGTCCCGGGACAGGGGGGATAGCTAATGAAAAACTGTTTTTT. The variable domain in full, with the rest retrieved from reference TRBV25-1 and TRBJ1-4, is EADIYQTPRYLVIGTGKKITLECSQTMGHDKMYWYQQDPGMELHLIHYSYGVNSTEKGDLSSESTVSRIRTEHFPLTLESARPSHTSQYLCASSPGTGGIANEKLFFGSGTQLSVL.

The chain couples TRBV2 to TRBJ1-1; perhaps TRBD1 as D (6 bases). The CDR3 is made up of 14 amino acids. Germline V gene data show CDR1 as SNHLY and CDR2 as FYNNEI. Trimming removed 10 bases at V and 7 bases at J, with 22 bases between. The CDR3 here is CATRTGWGAGEAFF. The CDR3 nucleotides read TGTGCCACGAGAACGGGATGGGGGGCCGGTGAAGCTTTCTTT.

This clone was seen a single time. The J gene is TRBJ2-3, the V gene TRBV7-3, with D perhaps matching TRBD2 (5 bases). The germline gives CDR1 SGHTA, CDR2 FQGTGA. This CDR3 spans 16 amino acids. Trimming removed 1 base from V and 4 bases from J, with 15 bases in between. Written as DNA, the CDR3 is TGTGCCAGCAGCTTAATGGGCGGGCCCAACCCAGATACGCAGTATTTT. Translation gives CASSLMGGPNPDTQYF. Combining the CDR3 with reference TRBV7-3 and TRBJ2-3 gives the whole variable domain GAGVSQTPSNKVTEKGKYVELRCDPISGHTALYWYRQSLGQGPEFLIYFQGTGAADDSGLPNDRFFAVRPEGSVSTLKIQRTERGDSAVYLCASSLMGGPNPDTQYFGPGTRLTVL.

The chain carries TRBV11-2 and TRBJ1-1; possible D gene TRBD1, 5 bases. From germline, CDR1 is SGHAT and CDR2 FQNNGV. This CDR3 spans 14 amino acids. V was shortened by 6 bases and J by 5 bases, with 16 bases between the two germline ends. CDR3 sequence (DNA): TGTGCCAGCAGTTTCCAAGGGGTGATGACTGAAGCTTTCTTT. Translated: CASSFQGVMTEAFF.

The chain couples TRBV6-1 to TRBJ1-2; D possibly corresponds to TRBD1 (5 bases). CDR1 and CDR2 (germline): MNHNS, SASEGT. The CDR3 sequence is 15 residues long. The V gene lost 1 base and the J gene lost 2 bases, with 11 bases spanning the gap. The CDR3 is CASSEGRGRNYGYTF. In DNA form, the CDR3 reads TGTGCCAGCAGTGAAGGGAGGGGACGGAACTATGGCTACACCTTC.

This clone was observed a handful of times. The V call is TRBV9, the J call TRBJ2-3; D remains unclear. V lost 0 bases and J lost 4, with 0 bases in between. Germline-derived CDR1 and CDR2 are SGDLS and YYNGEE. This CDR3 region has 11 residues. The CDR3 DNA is TGTGCCAGCAGCGTAGCAGATACGCAGTATTTT. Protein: CASSVADTQYF.

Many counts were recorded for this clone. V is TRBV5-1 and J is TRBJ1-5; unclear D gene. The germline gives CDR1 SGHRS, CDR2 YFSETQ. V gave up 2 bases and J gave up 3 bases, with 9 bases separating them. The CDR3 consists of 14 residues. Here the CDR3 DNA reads TGCGCCAGCAGCTTAAATGACCCCAATCAGCCCCAGCATTTT. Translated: CASSLNDPNQPQHF.

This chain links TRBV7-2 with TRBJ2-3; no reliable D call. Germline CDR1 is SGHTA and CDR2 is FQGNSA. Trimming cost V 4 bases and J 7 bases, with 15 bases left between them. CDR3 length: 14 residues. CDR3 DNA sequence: TGTGCCAGCAGCTATCAGCAAGATAGGTATACGCAGTATTTT. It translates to CASSYQQDRYTQYF.

The chain's CDR3 is CASSQEGTGNHNEQFF. In nucleotides, the CDR3 is TGTGCCAGCAGCCAAGAAGGGACAGGTAATCACAATGAGCAGTTCTTC. V is TRBV3-1 (or the pseudogene TRBV3-2) and J is TRBJ2-1, with 8 nucleotides matching TRBD1. After removal of 0 bases from V and 5 bases from J, the junction contained 6 bases not matched to a gene. The CDR3 spans 16 residues. CDR1 and CDR2 (germline): LGHDT, YNNKEL (reference sequence).

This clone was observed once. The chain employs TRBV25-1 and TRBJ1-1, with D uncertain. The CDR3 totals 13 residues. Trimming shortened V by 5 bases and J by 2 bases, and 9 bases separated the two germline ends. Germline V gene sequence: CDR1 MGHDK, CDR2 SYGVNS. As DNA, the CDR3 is TGTGCCAGCAGTCTGTCCCTTAACACTGAAGCTTTCTTT. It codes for CASSLSLNTEAFF.

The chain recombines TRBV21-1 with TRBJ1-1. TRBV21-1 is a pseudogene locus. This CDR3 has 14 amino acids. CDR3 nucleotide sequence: TGTGCCAGCAGCCCCCCCAGAAGGACTACTGAAGCTTTCTTT. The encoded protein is CASSPPRRTTEAFF.

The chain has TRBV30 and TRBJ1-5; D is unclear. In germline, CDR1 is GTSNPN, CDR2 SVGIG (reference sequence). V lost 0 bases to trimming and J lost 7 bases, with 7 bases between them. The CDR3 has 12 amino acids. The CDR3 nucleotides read TGTGCCTGGAGTGTACTCGGGCAGCCCCAGCATTTT. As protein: CAWSVLGQPQHF.

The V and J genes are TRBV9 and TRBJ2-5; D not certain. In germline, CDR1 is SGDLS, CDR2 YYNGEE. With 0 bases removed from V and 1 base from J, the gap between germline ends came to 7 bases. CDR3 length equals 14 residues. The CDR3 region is CASSVGRTQETQYF. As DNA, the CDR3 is TGTGCCAGCAGCGTAGGACGGACCCAAGAGACCCAGTACTTC.

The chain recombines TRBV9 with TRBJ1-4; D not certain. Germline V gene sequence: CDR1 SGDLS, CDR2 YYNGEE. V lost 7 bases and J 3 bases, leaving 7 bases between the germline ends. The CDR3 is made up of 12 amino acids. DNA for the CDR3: TGTGCCAGCTCCCCAGCTAATGAAAAACTGTTTTTT. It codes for CASSPANEKLFF.

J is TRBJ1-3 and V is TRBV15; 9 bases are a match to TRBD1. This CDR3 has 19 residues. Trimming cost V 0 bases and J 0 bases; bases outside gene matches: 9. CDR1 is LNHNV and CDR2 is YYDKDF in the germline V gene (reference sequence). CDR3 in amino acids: CATSRDPRDRVHSGNTIYF. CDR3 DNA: TGTGCCACCAGCAGAGACCCCCGGGACAGGGTCCACTCTGGAAACACCATATATTTT.

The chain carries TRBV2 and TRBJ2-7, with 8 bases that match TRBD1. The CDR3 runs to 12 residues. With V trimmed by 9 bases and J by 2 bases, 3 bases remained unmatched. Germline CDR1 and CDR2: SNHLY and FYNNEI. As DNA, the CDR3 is TGTGCCAGTGGACAGGGCGCCTACGAGCAGTACGTC. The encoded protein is CASGQGAYEQYV.

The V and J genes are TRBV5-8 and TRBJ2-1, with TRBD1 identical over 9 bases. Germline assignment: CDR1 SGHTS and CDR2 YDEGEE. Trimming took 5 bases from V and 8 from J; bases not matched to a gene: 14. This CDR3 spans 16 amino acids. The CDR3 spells CASRTGQGFREDEQFF. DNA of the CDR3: TGTGCCAGCAGGACGGGACAGGGCTTTAGGGAGGATGAGCAGTTCTTC.

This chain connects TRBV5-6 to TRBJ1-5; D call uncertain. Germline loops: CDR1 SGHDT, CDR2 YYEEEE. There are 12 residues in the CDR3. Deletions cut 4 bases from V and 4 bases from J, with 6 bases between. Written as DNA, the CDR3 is TGTGCCAGCAGCCGCCCAAATCAGCCCCAGCATTTT. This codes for CASSRPNQPQHF. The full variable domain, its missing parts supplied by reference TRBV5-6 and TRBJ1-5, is DAGVTQSPTHLIKTRGQQVTLRCSPKSGHDTVSWYQQALGQGPQFIFQYYEEEERQRGNFPDRFSGHQFPNYSSELNVNALLLGDSALYLCASSRPNQPQHFGDGTRLSIL.

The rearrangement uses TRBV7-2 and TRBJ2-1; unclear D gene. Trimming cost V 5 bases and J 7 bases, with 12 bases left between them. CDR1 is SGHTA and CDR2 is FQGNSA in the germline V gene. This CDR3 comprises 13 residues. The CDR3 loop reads CASSPVLGNEQFF. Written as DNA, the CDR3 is TGTGCCAGCAGCCCGGTTCTGGGTAATGAGCAGTTCTTC. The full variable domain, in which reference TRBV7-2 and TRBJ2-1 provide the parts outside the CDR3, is GAGVSQSPSNKVTEKGKDVELRCDPISGHTALYWYRQSLGQGLEFLIYFQGNSAPDKSGLPSDRFSAERTGGSVSTLTIQRTQQEDSAVYLCASSPVLGNEQFFGPGTRLTVL.

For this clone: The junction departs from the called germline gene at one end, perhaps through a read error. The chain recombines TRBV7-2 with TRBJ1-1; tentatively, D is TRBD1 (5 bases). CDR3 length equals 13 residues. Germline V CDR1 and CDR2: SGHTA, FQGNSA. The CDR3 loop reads CASSPQGLTGAFF. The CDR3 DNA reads TGTGCCAGCAGCCCGCAGGGACTCACTGGAGCTTTCTTT.

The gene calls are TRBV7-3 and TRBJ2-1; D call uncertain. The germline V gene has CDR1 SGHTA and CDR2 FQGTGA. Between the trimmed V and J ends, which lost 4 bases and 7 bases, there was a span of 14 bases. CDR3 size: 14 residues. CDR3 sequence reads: CASSSRPGWNEQFF. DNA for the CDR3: TGTGCCAGCAGCTCAAGACCGGGTTGGAATGAGCAGTTCTTC.

CDR3 nucleotides: TGCGCCAGCAGTGAAATTCGAGGACCCGCTCCTTTGAACACTGAAGCTTTCTTT. It translates to CASSEIRGPAPLNTEAFF. The chain joins TRBV10-1 to TRBJ1-1; the D is unclear. Trimming removed 3 bases at V and 0 bases at J, with 20 bases between. In germline, CDR1 is WNHNN, CDR2 SYGVQD (reference sequence). The CDR3 sequence is 18 residues long.

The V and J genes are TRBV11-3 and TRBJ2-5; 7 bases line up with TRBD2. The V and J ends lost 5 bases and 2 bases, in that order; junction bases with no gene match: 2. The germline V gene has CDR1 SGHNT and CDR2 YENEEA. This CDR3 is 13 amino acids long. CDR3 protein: CASSPGGQETQYF. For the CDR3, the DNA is TGTGCCAGCAGCCCCGGGGGGCAAGAGACCCAGTACTTC.

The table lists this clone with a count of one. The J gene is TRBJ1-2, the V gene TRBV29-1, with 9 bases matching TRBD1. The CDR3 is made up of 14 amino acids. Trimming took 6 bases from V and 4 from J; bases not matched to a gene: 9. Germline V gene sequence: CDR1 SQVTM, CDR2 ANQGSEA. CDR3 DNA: TGCAGCGTCCTTACAGGGGGCGACATCTATGGCTACACCTTC. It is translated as CSVLTGGDIYGYTF.

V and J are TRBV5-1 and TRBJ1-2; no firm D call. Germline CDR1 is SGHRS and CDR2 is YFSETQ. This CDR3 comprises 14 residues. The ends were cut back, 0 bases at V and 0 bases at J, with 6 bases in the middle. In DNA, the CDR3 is TGCGCCAGCAGCTTGGACCAAACTAACTATGGCTACACCTTC. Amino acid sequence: CASSLDQTNYGYTF.

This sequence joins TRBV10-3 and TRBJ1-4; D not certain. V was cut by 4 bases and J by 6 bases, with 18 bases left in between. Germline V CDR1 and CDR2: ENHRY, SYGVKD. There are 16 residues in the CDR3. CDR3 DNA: TGTGCCATCAGTGCGGCGGGCCACGGTGGGGATGAAAAACTGTTTTTT. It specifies CAISAAGHGGDEKLFF.

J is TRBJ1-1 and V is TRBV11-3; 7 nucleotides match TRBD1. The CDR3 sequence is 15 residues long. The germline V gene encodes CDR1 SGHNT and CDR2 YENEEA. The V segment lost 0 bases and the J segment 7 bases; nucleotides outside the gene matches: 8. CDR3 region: CASSLEDQQGVEAFF. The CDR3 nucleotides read TGTGCCAGCAGCTTAGAAGATCAGCAGGGGGTTGAAGCTTTCTTT.

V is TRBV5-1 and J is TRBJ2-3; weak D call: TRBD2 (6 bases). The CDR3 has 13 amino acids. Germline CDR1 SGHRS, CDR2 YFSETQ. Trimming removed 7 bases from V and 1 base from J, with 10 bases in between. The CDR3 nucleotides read TGCGCCAGCGCCCAGCGGGGCACAGATACGCAGTATTTT. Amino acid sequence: CASAQRGTDTQYF.